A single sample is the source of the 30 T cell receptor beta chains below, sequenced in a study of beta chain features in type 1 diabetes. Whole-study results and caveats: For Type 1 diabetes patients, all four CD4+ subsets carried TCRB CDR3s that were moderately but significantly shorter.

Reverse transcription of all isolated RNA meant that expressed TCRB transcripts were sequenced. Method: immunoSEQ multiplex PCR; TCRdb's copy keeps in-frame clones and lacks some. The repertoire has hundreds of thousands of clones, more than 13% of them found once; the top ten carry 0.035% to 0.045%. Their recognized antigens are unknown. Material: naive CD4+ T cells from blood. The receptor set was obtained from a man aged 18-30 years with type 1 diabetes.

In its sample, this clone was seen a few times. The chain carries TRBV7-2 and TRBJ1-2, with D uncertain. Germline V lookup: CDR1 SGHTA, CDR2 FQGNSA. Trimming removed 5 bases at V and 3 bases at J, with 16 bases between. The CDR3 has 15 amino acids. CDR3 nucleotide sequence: TGTGCCAGCAGCCCGCGTCGCGTGGAGTACTATGGCTACACCTTC. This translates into CASSPRRVEYYGYTF.

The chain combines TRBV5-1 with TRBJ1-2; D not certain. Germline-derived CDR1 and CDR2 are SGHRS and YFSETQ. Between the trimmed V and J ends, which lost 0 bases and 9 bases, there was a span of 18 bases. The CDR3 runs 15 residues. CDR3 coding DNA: TGCGCCAGCAGCTTGGACCCGGGGAAGGTTGTAAGCTACACCTTC. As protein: CASSLDPGKVVSYTF.

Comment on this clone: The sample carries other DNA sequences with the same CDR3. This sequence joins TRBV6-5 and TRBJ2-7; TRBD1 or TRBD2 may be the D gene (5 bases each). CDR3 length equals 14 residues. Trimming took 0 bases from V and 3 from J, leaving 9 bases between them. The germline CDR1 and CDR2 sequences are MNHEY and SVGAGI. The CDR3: CASSYSGTGYEQYF. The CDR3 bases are TGTGCCAGCAGTTACTCAGGGACGGGCTACGAGCAGTACTTC.

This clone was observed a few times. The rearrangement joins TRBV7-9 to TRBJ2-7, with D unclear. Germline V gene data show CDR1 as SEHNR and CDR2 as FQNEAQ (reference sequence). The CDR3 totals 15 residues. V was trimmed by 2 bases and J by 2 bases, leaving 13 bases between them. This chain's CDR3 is CASSLLGRTAYEQYF. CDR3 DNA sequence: TGTGCCAGCAGCTTACTGGGCCGTACCGCCTACGAGCAGTACTTC.

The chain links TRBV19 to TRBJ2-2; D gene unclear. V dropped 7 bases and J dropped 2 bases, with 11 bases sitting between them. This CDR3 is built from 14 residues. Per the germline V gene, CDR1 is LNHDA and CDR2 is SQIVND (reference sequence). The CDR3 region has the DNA TGTGCCAGTATCCCTCGGAGTAACACCGGGGAGCTGTTTTTT. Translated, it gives CASIPRSNTGELFF.

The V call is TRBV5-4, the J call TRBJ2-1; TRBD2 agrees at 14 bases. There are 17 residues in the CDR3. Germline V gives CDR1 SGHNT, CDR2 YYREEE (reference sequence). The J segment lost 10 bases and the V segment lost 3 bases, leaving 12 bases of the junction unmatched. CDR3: CASSSGTSGGTEEEQFF. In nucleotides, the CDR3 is TGTGCCAGCAGCTCCGGGACTAGCGGGGGAACGGAGGAAGAGCAGTTCTTC.

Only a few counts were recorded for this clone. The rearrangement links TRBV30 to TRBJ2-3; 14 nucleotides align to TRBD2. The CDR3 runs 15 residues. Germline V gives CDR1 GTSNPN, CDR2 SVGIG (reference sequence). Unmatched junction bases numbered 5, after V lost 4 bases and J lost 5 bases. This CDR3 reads CAWTSGLAGVDTQYF. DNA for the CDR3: TGTGCCTGGACTTCGGGACTAGCGGGAGTAGATACGCAGTATTTT.

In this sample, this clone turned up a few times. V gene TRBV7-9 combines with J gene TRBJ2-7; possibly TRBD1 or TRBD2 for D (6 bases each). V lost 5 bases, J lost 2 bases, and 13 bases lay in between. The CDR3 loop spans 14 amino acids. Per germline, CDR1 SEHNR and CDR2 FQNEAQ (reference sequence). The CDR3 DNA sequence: TGTGCCAGCAGCGTCCCGGGGGCACCCTACGAGCAGTACTTC. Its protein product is CASSVPGAPYEQYF.

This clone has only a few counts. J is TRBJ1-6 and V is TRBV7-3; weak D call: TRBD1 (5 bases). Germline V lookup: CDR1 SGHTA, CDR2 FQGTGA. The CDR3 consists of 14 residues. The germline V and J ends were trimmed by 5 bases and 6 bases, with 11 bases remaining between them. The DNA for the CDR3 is TGTGCCAGCAGCATGGGACCACCTAATTCACCCCTCCACTTT. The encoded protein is CASSMGPPNSPLHF.

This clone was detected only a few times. CDR3 DNA: TGTGCCAGCAGCTCCTCGAGTGCAGGCCAGTACTTC. Amino acids: CASSSSSAGQYF. This chain connects TRBV7-9 to TRBJ2-7; D call uncertain. The CDR3 sequence is 12 residues long. Trimming left V 4 bases short and J 10 bases short, with 14 bases between. Germline CDR1 is SEHNR and CDR2 is FQNEAQ (reference sequence).

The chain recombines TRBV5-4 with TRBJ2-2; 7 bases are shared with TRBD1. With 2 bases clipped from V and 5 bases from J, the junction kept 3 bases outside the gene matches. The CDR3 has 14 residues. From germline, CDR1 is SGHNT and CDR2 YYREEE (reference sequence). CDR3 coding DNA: TGTGCCAGCAGCTTAGGACAGGATACCGGGGAGCTGTTTTTT. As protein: CASSLGQDTGELFF.

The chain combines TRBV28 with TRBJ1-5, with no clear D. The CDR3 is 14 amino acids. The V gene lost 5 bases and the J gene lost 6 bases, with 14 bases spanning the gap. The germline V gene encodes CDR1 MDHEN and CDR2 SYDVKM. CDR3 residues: CASSPYPPGQPQHF. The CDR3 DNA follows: TGTGCCAGCAGTCCGTACCCCCCGGGTCAGCCCCAGCATTTT.

CDR3 region: CASRRTSGNGETQYF. The CDR3 DNA follows: TGTGCCAGCAGGCGAACTAGCGGGAATGGAGAGACCCAGTACTTC. This chain uses TRBV6-5 with TRBJ2-5, with TRBD2 matching 10 bases. V was pared by 6 bases and J by 4 bases, with 8 bases of the junction left unmatched. This CDR3 comprises 15 residues. Germline values: CDR1 MNHEY, CDR2 SVGAGI.

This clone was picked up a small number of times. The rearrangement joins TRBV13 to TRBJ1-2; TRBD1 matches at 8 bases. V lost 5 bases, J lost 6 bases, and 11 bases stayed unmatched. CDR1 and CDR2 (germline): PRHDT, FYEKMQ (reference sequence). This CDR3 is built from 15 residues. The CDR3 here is CASSHGRTGYNGYTF. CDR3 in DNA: TGTGCCAGCAGCCATGGCCGGACAGGGTATAATGGCTACACCTTC.

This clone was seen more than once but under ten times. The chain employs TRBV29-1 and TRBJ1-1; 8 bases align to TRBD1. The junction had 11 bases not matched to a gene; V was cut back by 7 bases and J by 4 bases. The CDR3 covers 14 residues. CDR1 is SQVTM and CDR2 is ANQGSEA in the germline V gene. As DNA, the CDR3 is TGCAGCGGCGGAGCAGGGGGCGCAGGCACTGAAGCTTTCTTT. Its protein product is CSGGAGGAGTEAFF.

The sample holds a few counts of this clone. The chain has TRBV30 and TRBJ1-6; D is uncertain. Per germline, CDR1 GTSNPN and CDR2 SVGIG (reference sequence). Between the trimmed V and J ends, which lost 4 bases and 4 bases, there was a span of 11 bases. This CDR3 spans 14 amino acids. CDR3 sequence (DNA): TGTGCCTGGATTGACGGAAATTATAATTCACCCCTCCACTTT. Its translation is CAWIDGNYNSPLHF.

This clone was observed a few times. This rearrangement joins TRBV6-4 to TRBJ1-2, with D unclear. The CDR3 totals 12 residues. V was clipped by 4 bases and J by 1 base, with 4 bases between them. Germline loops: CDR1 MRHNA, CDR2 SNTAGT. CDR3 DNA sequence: TGTGCCAGCAGTGGAAGTAACTATGGCTACACCTTC. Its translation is CASSGSNYGYTF.

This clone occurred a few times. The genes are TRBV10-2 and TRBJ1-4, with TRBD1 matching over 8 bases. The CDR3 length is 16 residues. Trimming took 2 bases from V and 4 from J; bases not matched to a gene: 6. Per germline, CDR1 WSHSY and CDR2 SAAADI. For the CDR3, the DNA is TGCGCCAGCAGTGAGCCTCCGGGACAGGTTAATGAAAAACTGTTTTTT. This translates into CASSEPPGQVNEKLFF.

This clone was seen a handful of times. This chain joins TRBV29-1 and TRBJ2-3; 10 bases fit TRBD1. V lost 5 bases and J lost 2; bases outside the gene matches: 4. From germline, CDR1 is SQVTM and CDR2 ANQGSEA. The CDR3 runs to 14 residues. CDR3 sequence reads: CSVRGTGVTDTQYF. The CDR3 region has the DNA TGCAGCGTTAGGGGGACAGGGGTCACAGATACGCAGTATTTT.

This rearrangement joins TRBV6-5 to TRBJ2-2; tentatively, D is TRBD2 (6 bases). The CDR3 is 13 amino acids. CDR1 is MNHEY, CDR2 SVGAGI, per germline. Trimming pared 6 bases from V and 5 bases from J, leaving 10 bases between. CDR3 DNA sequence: TGTGCCAGCAGCCGGGAGTGGACCGGGGAGCTGTTTTTT. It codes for CASSREWTGELFF.

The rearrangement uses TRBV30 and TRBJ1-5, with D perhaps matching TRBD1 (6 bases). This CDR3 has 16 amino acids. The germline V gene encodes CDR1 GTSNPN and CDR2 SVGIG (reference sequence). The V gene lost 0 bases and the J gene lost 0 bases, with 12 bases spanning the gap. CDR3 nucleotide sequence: TGTGCCTGGAGTGTCGCCGGGGGCCATAGCAATCAGCCCCAGCATTTT. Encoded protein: CAWSVAGGHSNQPQHF.

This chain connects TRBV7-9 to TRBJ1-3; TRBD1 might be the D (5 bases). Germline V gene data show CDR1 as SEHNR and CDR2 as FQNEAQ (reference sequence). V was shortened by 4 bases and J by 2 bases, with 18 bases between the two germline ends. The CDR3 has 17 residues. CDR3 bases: TGTGCCAGCAGCTCGTCCGGATCCAGGGAAGCTGGAAACACCATATATTTT. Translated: CASSSSGSREAGNTIYF.

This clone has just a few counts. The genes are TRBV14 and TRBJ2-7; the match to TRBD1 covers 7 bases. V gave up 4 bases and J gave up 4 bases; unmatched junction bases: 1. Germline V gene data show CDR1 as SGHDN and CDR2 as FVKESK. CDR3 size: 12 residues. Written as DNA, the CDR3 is TGTGCCAGCAGCCCGACAGGGTACGAGCAGTACTTC. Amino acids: CASSPTGYEQYF.

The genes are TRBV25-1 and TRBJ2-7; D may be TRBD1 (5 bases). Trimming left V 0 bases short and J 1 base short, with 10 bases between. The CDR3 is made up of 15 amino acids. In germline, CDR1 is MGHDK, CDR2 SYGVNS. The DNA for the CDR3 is TGTGCCAGCAGTGAATATATGGCAGGGTCCTACGAGCAGTACTTC. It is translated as CASSEYMAGSYEQYF.

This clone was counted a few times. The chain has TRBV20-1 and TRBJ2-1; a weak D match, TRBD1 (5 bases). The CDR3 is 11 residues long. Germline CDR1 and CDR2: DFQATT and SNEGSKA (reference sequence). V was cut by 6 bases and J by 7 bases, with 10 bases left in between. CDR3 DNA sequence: TGCAGTGCCCCCAGGGAAAATGAGCAGTTCTTC. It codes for CSAPRENEQFF.

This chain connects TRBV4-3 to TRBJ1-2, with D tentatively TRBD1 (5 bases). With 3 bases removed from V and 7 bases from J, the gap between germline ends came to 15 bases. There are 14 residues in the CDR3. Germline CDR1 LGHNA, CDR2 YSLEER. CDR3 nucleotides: TGCGCCAGCAGCCAGGGCAGGGAATGGCGTGGCTACACCTTC. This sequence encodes CASSQGREWRGYTF.

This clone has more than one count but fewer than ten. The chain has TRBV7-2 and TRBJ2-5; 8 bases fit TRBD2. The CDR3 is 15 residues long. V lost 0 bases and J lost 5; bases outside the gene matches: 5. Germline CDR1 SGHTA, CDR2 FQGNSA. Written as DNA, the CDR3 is TGTGCCAGCAGCTTAGCTAGCGGGGTGAGGGAGACCCAGTACTTC. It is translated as CASSLASGVRETQYF.

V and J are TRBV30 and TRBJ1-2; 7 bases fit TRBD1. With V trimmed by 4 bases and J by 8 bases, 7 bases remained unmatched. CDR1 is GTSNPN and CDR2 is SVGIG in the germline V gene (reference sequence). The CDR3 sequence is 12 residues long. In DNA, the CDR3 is TGTGCCTGGACCACGACAGGGTCCGGCTACACCTTC. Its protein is CAWTTTGSGYTF.

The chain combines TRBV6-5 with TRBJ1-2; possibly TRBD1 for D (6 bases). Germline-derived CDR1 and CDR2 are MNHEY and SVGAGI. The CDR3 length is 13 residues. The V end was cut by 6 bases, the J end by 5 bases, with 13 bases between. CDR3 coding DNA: TGTGCCAGCAGGCTGGACAGCAATTATGGCTACACCTTC. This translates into CASRLDSNYGYTF.

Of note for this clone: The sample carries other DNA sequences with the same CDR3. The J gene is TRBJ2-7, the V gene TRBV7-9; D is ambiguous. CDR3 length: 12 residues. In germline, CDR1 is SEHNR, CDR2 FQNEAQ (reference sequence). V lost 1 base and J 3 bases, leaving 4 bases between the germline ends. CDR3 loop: CASSLGSYEQYF. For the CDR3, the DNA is TGTGCCAGCAGCTTAGGGAGCTACGAGCAGTACTTC.